A single sample is the source of the 21 T cell receptor gamma chains below, sequenced in a study of intestinal T cells in coeliac disease. The TRG library came from 200 to 250 ng of biopsy DNA amplified with LymphoTrack primers. TCRdb redid the clone calls on the multiplex PCR reads with CATT. Here the sample spans under 1,500 gamma-chain clones, around 43% being singletons. Each case's genomic DNA was extracted from ten roughly 5.5-µm formalin-fixed paraffin-embedded scrolls. Source material: a duodenal biopsy. The receptors shown here come from a human donor with celiac disease.

The chain recombines TRGV4 with TRGJP1. The CDR3 is 16 amino acids. Germline loops: CDR1 EGSTGY, CDR2 YDSYTSSV. The ends lost 4 bases at V and 4 bases at J; junction bases unmatched: 12. In DNA, the CDR3 is TGTGCCACCTGGGACCCCGGATTGGTCACTGGTTGGTTCAAGATATTT. Translating it yields CATWDPGLVTGWFKIF.

Of note for this clone: A much larger clone differs by one base, so this may be a read error. The genes are TRGV3 and TRGJP2. This CDR3 region has 16 residues. V lost 0 bases and J lost 4; bases outside the gene matches: 8. CDR1 is VTNTFY and CDR2 is YDVSTARD in the germline V gene (reference sequence). The CDR3 sequence is CATWDRQVFSDWIKTF. Written as DNA, the CDR3 is TGTGCCACCTGGGACAGGCAGGTTTTTAGTGATTGGATCAAGACGTTT.

This clone appeared once. The chain has TRGV10 and TRGJ1 or TRGJ2. TRGV10 is an open reading frame whose function is uncertain. The CDR3 is 10 amino acids. J was trimmed by 12 bases and V by 8 bases; bases with no gene match: 8. In DNA, the CDR3 is TGTGCTGCGTGGGGATGGGGGAAACTCTTT. It specifies CAAWGWGKLF.

The chain employs TRGV2 and TRGJP2. The CDR3 covers 14 residues. The V gene end was trimmed by 2 bases and the J gene end by 6 bases; junction bases not matched to a gene: 6. Germline V gene data show CDR1 as EGSNGY and CDR2 as YDSYNSKV. In nucleotides, the CDR3 is TGTGCCACCTGGGACGCCGTCGGTGATTGGATCAAGACGTTT. It translates to CATWDAVGDWIKTF.

In this sample, this clone is large. This chain connects TRGV9 to TRGJ1 or TRGJ2. The CDR3 totals 14 residues. CDR1 is GITISATS, CDR2 ISYDGTV, per germline (reference sequence). V lost 1 base and J lost 4; bases outside the gene matches: 7. The CDR3 DNA follows: TGTGCCTTGTGGGAGGTTCGTTCGTATTATAAGAAACTCTTT. It codes for CALWEVRSYYKKLF.

The gene calls are TRGV9 and TRGJ1 or TRGJ2. Germline V CDR1 and CDR2: GITISATS, ISYDGTV (reference sequence). Germline trimming cut 9 bases from V and 4 bases from J; bases unmatched to any gene: 6. CDR3 size: 11 residues. CDR3 amino acids: CALVPYYKKLF. The CDR3 coding sequence is TGTGCCTTGGTTCCGTATTATAAGAAACTCTTT.

This clone was counted a single time. The J gene is TRGJ1 or TRGJ2, the V gene TRGV3. V lost 0 bases to trimming and J lost 10 bases; unmatched junction nucleotides: 12. The CDR3 has 14 amino acids. Germline assignment: CDR1 VTNTFY and CDR2 YDVSTARD (reference sequence). The CDR3 DNA reads TGTGCCACCTGGGACAGGCCGGACGATATGAAGAAACTCTTT. It specifies CATWDRPDDMKKLF.

The V call is TRGV10, the J call TRGJ1 or TRGJ2. TRGV10 is treated as an ORF (open reading frame) with a function not yet certain. Trimming removed 8 bases from V and 0 bases from J; junction bases left unmatched: 11. This CDR3 spans 15 amino acids. Here the CDR3 DNA reads TGTGCTGCGTGGGGATACATTCTGAATTATTATAAGAAACTCTTT. This sequence encodes CAAWGYILNYYKKLF.

This clone has a single count. J is TRGJ1 or TRGJ2 and V is TRGV2. CDR1 is EGSNGY, CDR2 YDSYNSKV, per germline. This CDR3 comprises 14 residues. Germline trimming cut 3 bases from V and 4 bases from J; bases unmatched to any gene: 9. CDR3 nucleotide sequence: TGTGCCACCTGGGACATGGTGAAGTATTATAAGAAACTCTTT. Protein: CATWDMVKYYKKLF.

This clone was observed a handful of times. Here the CDR3 reads CALWEVVNYYKKLF. Written as DNA, the CDR3 is TGTGCCTTGTGGGAGGTGGTGAATTATTATAAGAAACTCTTT. This chain links TRGV9 with TRGJ1 or TRGJ2. Trimming removed 0 bases from V and 0 bases from J; junction bases left unmatched: 2. This CDR3 region has 14 residues. The germline gives CDR1 GITISATS, CDR2 ISYDGTV (reference sequence).

The chain combines TRGV10 with TRGJ1 or TRGJ2. TRGV10 is sorted into the ORF group, with uncertain function. J lost 7 bases, V lost 8 bases, and 15 bases had no gene match. The CDR3 has 14 amino acids. The CDR3 coding sequence is TGTGCTGCGTGGGATTTTTGGGGGCGGTATAAGAAACTCTTT. Translating gives CAAWDFWGRYKKLF.

The chain recombines TRGV10 with TRGJ1 or TRGJ2. TRGV10 is an open reading frame, and its role is uncertain. The CDR3 sequence is 14 residues long. The V segment lost 8 bases and the J segment 2 bases; nucleotides outside the gene matches: 10. The CDR3 DNA reads as TGTGCTGCGTGGGATTTTGGAGATTATTATAAGAAACTCTTT. It codes for CAAWDFGDYYKKLF.

The gene calls are TRGV2 and TRGJ1 or TRGJ2. This CDR3 spans 13 amino acids. Germline trimming cut 4 bases from V and 4 bases from J; bases unmatched to any gene: 7. Per germline, CDR1 EGSNGY and CDR2 YDSYNSKV. The CDR3 DNA follows: TGTGCCACCTGGGAGCCGCAGTATTATAAGAAACTCTTT. Translating it yields CATWEPQYYKKLF.

A single count supports this clone. The sample contains more than one DNA sequence encoding this CDR3. The gene calls are TRGV10 and TRGJ1 or TRGJ2. TRGV10 carries the ORF label, with uncertain function. Trimming took 8 bases from V and 0 from J; bases not matched to a gene: 17. This CDR3 contains 17 residues. The CDR3, as DNA: TGTGCTGCGTGGGATTACCCCTTGAAAGCGAATTATTATAAGAAACTCTTT. This encodes CAAWDYPLKANYYKKLF.

The chain is built from TRGV3 and TRGJ1 or TRGJ2. The CDR3 runs 14 residues. Per germline, CDR1 VTNTFY and CDR2 YDVSTARD (reference sequence). Unmatched junction bases numbered 2, after V lost 0 bases and J lost 0 bases. The DNA of the CDR3 is TGTGCCACCTGGGACAGGCAGAATTATTATAAGAAACTCTTT. Residues: CATWDRQNYYKKLF.

This sequence joins TRGV9 and TRGJ1 or TRGJ2. J gave up 0 bases and V 3 bases, and 11 bases lay outside the gene matches. The CDR3 extends over 16 amino acids. The germline gives CDR1 GITISATS, CDR2 ISYDGTV (reference sequence). The CDR3 here is CALWERANENYYKKLF. The CDR3 bases are TGTGCCTTGTGGGAGCGCGCCAATGAGAATTATTATAAGAAACTCTTT.

This sequence joins TRGV4 and TRGJ1 or TRGJ2. V gave up 0 bases and J gave up 7 bases; unmatched junction bases: 6. Germline V gene lookup returns CDR1 EGSTGY and CDR2 YDSYTSSV. CDR3 length equals 13 residues. The CDR3 region has the DNA TGTGCCACCTGGGATGGGCTAGGGTATAAGAAACTCTTT. The encoded protein is CATWDGLGYKKLF.

This chain uses TRGV11 with TRGJP1. TRGV11 falls under the ORF class, with uncertain function. The CDR3 is made up of 12 amino acids. V shed 8 bases and J 4 bases; nucleotides not matched to a gene: 1. The CDR3 here is CACWSTGWFKIF. The CDR3 nucleotides read TGTGCCTGCTGGAGCACTGGTTGGTTCAAGATATTT.

This clone was counted a few times. The V gene is TRGV9, the J gene TRGJ1 or TRGJ2. In germline, CDR1 is GITISATS, CDR2 ISYDGTV (reference sequence). This CDR3 comprises 10 residues. V trimming: 9 bases; J trimming: 7 bases; junction bases outside the gene matches: 6. The CDR3 DNA follows: TGTGCCTTGACGAAGTATAAGAAACTCTTT. The encoded protein is CALTKYKKLF.

This clone was seen a handful of times. The V and J genes are TRGV3 and TRGJ1 or TRGJ2. Germline CDR1 is VTNTFY and CDR2 is YDVSTARD (reference sequence). Trimming took 0 bases from V and 16 from J; bases not matched to a gene: 9. The CDR3 is 11 residues long. Here the CDR3 DNA reads TGTGCCACCTGGGACAGGCGACCTCGGCTCTTT. Residues: CATWDRRPRLF.

This clone has only a few counts. The chain is built from TRGV2 and TRGJ1 or TRGJ2. This CDR3 comprises 13 residues. Per the germline V gene, CDR1 is EGSNGY and CDR2 is YDSYNSKV. The V segment lost 0 bases and the J segment 3 bases; nucleotides outside the gene matches: 2. CDR3 sequence reads: CATWDGGYYKKLF. CDR3 DNA sequence: TGTGCCACCTGGGACGGGGGTTATTATAAGAAACTCTTT.